This T cell receptor beta chain was documented in a study of T-cell reconstitution after alpha-beta-depleted transplantation in children. Trimming removed 3 bases from V and 0 bases from J, with 6 bases in between. CDR3 length: 15 amino acids. Germline V CDR1 and CDR2: WNHNN, SYGVQD (reference sequence). Unique molecular identifiers were used to barcode this TCRbeta library. TCRdb fed the PCR reads into MiXCR, producing one record per CDR3 protein. The top ten hold roughly 17% of the sample, which has about 98,000 distinct CDR3 sequences, roughly 7.2% seen once. The rearrangement uses TRBV10-1 and TRBJ2-6, with TRBD2 as a possible D gene (5 bases). This specimen was PBMCs, taken before TCRalphabeta/CD19-depleted stem cell transplant. The receptor was isolated from a boy under 10 years old with acute lymphoblastic leukemia, due to receive a stem cell transplant. The CDR3 coding sequence is TGCGCCAGCAGTGACGGGATCTCTGGGGCCAACGTCCTGACTTTC. Its translation is CASSDGISGANVLTF.